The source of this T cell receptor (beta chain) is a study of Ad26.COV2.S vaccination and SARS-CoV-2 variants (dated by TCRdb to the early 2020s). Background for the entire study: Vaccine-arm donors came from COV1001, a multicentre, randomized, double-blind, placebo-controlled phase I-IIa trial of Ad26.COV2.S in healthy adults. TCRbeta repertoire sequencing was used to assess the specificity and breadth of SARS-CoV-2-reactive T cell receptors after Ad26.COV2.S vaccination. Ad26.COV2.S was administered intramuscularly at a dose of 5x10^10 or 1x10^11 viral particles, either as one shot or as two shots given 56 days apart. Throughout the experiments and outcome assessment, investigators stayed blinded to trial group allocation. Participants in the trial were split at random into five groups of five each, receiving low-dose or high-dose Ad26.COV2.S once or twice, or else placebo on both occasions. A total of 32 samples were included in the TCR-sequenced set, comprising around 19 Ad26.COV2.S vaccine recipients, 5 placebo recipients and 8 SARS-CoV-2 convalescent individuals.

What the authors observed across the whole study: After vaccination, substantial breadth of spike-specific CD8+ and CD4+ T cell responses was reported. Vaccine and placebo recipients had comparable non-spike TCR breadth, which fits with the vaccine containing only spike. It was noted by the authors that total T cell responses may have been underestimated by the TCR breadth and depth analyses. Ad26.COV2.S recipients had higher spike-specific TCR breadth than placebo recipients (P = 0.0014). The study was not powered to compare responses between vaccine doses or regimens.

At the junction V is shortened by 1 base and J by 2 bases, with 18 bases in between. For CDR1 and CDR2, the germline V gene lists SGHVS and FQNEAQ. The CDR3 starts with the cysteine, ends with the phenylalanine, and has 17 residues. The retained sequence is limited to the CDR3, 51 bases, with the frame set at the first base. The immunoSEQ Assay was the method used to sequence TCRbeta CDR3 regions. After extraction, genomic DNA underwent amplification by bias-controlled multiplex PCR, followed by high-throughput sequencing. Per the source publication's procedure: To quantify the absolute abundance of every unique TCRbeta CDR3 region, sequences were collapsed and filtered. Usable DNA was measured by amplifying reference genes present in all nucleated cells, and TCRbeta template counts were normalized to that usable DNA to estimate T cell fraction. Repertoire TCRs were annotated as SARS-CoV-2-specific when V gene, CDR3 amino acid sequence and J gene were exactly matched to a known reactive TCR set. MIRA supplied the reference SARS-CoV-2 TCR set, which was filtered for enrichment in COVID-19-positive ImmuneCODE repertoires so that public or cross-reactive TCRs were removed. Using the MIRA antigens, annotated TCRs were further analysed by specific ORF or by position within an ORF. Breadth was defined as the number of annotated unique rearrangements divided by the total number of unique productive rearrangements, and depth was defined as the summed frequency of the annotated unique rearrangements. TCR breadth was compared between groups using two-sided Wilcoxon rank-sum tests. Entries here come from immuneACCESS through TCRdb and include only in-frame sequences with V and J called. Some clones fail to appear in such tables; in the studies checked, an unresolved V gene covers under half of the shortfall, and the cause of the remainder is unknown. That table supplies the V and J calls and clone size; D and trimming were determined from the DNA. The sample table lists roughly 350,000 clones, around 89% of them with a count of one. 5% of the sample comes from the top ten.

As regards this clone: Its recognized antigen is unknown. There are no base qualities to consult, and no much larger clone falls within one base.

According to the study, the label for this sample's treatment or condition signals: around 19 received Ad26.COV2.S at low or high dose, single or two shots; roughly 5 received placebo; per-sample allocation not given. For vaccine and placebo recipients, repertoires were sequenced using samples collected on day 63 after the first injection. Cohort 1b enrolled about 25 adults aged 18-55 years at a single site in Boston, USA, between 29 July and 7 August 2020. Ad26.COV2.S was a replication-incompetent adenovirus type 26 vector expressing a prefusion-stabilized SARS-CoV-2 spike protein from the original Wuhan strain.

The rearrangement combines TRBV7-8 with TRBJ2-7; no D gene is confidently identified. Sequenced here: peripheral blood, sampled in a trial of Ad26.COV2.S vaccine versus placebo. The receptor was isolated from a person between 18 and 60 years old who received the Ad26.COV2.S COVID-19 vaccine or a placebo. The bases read TGTGCCAGCAGCTTAGTATCTGGCGCGAGGCCCCCCTACGAGCAGTACTTC. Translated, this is CASSLVSGARPPYEQYF.